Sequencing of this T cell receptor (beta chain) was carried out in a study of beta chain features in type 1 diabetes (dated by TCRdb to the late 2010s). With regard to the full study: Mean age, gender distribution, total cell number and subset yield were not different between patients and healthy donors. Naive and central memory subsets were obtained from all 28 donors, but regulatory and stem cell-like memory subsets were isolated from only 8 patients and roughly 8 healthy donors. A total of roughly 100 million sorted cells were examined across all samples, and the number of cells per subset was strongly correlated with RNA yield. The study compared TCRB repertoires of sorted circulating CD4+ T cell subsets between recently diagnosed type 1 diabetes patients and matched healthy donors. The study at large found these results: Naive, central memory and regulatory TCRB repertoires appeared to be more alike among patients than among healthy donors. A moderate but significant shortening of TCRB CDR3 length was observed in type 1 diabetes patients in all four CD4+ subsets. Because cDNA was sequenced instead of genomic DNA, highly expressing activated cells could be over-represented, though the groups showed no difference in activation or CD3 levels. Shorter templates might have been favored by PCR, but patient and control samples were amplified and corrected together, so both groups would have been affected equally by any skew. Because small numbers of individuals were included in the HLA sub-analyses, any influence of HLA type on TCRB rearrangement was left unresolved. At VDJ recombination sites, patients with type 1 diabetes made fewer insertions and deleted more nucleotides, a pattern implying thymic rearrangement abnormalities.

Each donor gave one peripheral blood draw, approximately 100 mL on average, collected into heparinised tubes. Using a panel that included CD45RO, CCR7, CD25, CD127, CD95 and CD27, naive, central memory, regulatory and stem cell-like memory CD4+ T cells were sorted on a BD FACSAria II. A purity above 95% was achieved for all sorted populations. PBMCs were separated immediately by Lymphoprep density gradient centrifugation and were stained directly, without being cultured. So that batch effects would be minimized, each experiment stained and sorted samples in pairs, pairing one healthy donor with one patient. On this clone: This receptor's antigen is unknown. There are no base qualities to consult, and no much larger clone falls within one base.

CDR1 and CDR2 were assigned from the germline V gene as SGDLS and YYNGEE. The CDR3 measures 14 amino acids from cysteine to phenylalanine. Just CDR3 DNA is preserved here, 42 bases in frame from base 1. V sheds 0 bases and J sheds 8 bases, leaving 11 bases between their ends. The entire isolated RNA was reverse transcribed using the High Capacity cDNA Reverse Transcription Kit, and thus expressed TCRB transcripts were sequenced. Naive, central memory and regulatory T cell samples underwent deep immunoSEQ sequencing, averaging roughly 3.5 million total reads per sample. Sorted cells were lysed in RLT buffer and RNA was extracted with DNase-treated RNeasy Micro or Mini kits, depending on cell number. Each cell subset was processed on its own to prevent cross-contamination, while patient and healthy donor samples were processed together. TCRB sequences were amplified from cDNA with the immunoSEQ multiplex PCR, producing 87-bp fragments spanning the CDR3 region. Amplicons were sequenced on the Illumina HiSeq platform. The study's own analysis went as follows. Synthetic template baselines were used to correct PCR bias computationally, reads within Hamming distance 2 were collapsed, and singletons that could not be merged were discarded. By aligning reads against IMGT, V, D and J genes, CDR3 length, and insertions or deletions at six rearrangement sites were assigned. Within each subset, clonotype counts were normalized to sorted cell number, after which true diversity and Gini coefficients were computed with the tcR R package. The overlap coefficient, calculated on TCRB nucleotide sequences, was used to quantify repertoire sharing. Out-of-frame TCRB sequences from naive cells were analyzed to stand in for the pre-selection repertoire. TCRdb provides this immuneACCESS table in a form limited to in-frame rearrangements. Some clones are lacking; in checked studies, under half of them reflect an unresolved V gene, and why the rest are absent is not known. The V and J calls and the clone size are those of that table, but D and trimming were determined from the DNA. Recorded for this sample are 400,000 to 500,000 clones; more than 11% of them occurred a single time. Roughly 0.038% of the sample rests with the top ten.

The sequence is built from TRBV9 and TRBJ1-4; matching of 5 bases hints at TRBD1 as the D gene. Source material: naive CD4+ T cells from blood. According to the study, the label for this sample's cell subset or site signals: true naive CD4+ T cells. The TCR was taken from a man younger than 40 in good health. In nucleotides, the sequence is TGTGCCAGCAGCGTAGGAGGGGTTGGGGAAAAACTGTTTTTT. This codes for CASSVGGVGEKLFF.